The 2 T cell receptor beta chains in this list originate from one sample, sequenced in a study of T cell changes during pregnancy in multiple sclerosis. Using immunoSEQ multiplex PCR, the repertoire was profiled, and TCRdb retains in-frame clones only, with some absent. The sample holds 65,000 to 75,000 clones, 80% to 95% seen once. Sample: peripheral blood, taken in the second trimester of pregnancy. These TCRs come from a female donor with multiple sclerosis, enrolled in a pregnancy study.

The rearrangement links TRBV27 to TRBJ1-3; possible D gene TRBD1, 6 bases. Deletions cut 5 bases from V and 3 bases from J, with 14 bases between. This CDR3 contains 15 residues. The germline CDR1 and CDR2 sequences are MNHEY and SMNVEV (reference sequence). The CDR3 coding sequence is TGTGCCAGCAGTCTCACAGGGTTCGGTGGAAACACCATATATTTT. Its protein is CASSLTGFGGNTIYF.

V is TRBV6-5 and J is TRBJ2-2; 7 positions match TRBD1. Germline CDR1 and CDR2: MNHEY and SVGAGI. The CDR3 has 14 amino acids. After removal of 4 bases from V and 6 bases from J, the junction contained 5 bases not matched to a gene. The CDR3 nucleotides are TGTGCCAGCAGTTCGCGACAGGGCGCCGGGGAGCTGTTTTTT. This sequence encodes CASSSRQGAGELFF.